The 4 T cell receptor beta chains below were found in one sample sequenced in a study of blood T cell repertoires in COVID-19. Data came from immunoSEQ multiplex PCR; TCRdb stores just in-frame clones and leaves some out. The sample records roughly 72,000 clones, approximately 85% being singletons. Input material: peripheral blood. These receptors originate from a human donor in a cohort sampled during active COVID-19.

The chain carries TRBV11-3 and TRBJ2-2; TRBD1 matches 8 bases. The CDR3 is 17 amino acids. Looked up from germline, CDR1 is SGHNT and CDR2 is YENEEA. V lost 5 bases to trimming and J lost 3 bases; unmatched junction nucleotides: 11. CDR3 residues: CASSPRTGTGYTGELFF. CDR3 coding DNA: TGTGCCAGCAGCCCCCGAACCGGGACAGGATACACCGGGGAGCTGTTTTTT.

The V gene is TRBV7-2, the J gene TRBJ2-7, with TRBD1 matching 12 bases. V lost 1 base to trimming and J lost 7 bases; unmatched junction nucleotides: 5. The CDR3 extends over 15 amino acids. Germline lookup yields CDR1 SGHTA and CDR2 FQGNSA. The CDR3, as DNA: TGTGCCAGCAGCTTAGATGGGACAGGGGGCCAAGAGCAGTACTTC. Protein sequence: CASSLDGTGGQEQYF.

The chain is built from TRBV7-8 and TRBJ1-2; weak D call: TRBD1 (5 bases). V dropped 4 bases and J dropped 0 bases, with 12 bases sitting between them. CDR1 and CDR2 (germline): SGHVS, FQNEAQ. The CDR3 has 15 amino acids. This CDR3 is CASSWGLVANYGYTF. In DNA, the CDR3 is TGTGCCAGCAGCTGGGGACTGGTAGCTAACTATGGCTACACCTTC.

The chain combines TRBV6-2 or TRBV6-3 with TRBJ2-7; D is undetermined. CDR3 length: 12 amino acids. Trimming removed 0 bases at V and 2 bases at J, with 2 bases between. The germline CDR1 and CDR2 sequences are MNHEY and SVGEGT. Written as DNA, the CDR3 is TGTGCCAGCAGTTACTCCACCTACGAGCAGTACTTC. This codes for CASSYSTYEQYF.